There are many counts of the clone carrying this T cell receptor (beta chain). Amplified TCR beta CDR3 regions came from RNA transcripts. TCR CDR3 regions were first amplified by RT-PCR with HTBI primers. TCRdb re-called the multiplex PCR reads with MiXCR, one entry per CDR3 protein. The sample lists around 440,000 distinct CDR3 sequences; around 14% were seen once. The CDR3 has 15 amino acids. Trimming removed 0 bases at V and 4 bases at J, with 12 bases between. Germline V gives CDR1 SGHRS, CDR2 YFSETQ. The data originate from a study of T cells in Graves' hyperthyroidism and ophthalmopathy. The sequenced sample was blood. The rearrangement joins TRBV5-1 to TRBJ2-3, with a tentative D call TRBD1 (5 bases). The source of this sequence is a woman aged 18-29 years with Graves' hyperthyroidism. This CDR3 is CASSLVGAGSDTQYF. The CDR3, as DNA: TGCGCCAGCAGCTTGGTAGGGGCAGGGTCAGATACGCAGTATTTT.